This is a list of T cell receptor beta chains from one sample in a study of T-cell memory formation after mild COVID-19. TCRdb re-called the 5' RACE reads with MiXCR, one entry per CDR3 protein. In the table there are around 140,000 distinct CDR3 sequences, under 7% of which are singletons. Input material: PBMCs or a T cell subset sorted from them (not recorded which). The origin of the receptors is an adult woman who had mild COVID-19 (a few samples of this study predate the infection). Cell type and time point are not known. Each CDR3 is given with its conserved first and last residue. The D gene is left open where the match is weak. A row's size may be missing; if present it is once, few, many or a size class.

J gene | D gene | clone size | V gene | CDR3 length | CDR3 protein | CDR3 DNA
TRBJ2-2 | TRBD1 | NA | TRBV20-1 | 14 | CSASNRGFGGELFF | TGCAGTGCTAGTAACAGGGGATTTGGCGGGGAGCTGTTTTTT
TRBJ1-6 | NA | few | TRBV7-2 | 14 | CASSLGQLNSPLHF | TGTGCCAGCAGCTTAGGACAGTTAAATTCACCCCTCCACTTT
TRBJ1-6 | NA | few | TRBV15 | 14 | CATSREPHNSPLHF | TGTGCCACCAGCAGAGAGCCGCACAATTCACCCCTCCACTTT
TRBJ2-7 | NA | NA | TRBV2 | 11 | CASSWAHEQYF | TGTGCCAGCTCCTGGGCCCACGAGCAGTACTTC
TRBJ1-1 | NA | NA | TRBV15 | 13 | CATSRGEGREAFF | TGTGCCACCAGCAGAGGGGAAGGGAGGGAAGCTTTCTTT
TRBJ1-1 | TRBD1 | few | TRBV7-2 | 15 | CASSLSGQGLTEAFF | TGTGCCAGCAGCCTAAGCGGACAGGGCTTGACTGAAGCTTTCTTT
TRBJ2-6 | NA | NA | TRBV4-3 | 18 | CASSPRPTPGSGANVLTF | TGCGCCAGCAGCCCCCGCCCGACCCCGGGATCTGGGGCCAACGTCCTGACTTTC
TRBJ2-1 | TRBD2 | many | TRBV9 | 15 | CASSVTSGSFNEQFF | TGTGCCAGCAGCGTGACTAGCGGGAGCTTCAATGAGCAGTTCTTC
TRBJ2-5 | NA | many | TRBV5-1 | 13 | CASSLKRRETQYF | TGCGCCAGCAGCTTGAAAAGGCGAGAGACCCAGTACTTC
TRBJ2-3 | TRBD2 | NA | TRBV12-3/TRBV12-4 | 14 | CASISSGVTDTQYF | TGTGCCAGCATCTCTAGCGGGGTCACAGATACGCAGTATTTT
TRBJ2-2 | TRBD2 | NA | TRBV29-1 | 14 | CSVTGTTNTGELFF | TGCAGCGTTACCGGGACTACTAACACCGGGGAGCTGTTTTTT
TRBJ2-2 | TRBD1 | many | TRBV24-1 | 18 | CATSDRYYGTGTTGELFF | TGTGCCACCAGTGACAGATACTACGGGACAGGGACCACCGGGGAGCTGTTTTTT
TRBJ1-2 | NA | few | TRBV24-1 | 18 | CATSDSGELSFLLYGYTF | TGTGCCACCAGTGATTCAGGCGAATTATCCTTTCTATTGTATGGCTACACCTTC
TRBJ2-1 | NA | few | TRBV7-8 | 14 | CASSSRTGDNEQFF | TGTGCCAGCAGCTCAAGGACTGGAGATAATGAGCAGTTCTTC
TRBJ2-7 | TRBD1 | many | TRBV2 | 16 | CASSEFSGQGAYEQYF | TGTGCCAGCAGTGAATTTTCGGGACAGGGGGCGTATGAGCAGTACTTC
TRBJ2-7 | NA | many | TRBV5-6 | 15 | CASSLSRQRGYEQYF | TGTGCCAGCAGCTTGTCAAGGCAGAGAGGTTACGAGCAGTACTTC
TRBJ2-1 | NA | many | TRBV20-1 | 15 | CSASLPGPADYEQFF | TGCAGTGCTAGTCTCCCGGGTCCCGCAGATTATGAGCAGTTCTTC
TRBJ1-5 | NA | NA | TRBV4-3 | 15 | CASSQDWRDNQPQHF | TGCGCCAGCAGCCAAGACTGGAGGGATAATCAGCCCCAGCATTTT
TRBJ2-1 | NA | many | TRBV5-1 | 14 | CASSAGPSYNEQFF | TGCGCCAGCAGCGCTGGACCCTCCTACAATGAGCAGTTCTTC
TRBJ2-1 | NA | NA | TRBV20-1 | 13 | CSALLPTPNEQFF | TGCAGTGCCCTACTCCCCACCCCGAATGAGCAGTTCTTC
TRBJ1-5 | NA | few | TRBV6-1 | 13 | CASSEAPNQPQHF | TGTGCCAGCAGTGAAGCACCCAATCAGCCCCAGCATTTT
TRBJ2-1 | TRBD1 | NA | TRBV11-1 | 15 | CASSQTGTGHNEQFF | TGTGCCAGCAGCCAGACCGGGACAGGTCACAATGAGCAGTTCTTC
TRBJ1-1 | TRBD1 | many | TRBV7-3 | 14 | CASSEGQVGTEAFF | TGTGCCAGCAGCGAGGGACAGGTCGGCACTGAAGCTTTCTTT
TRBJ2-4 | NA | many | TRBV7-9 | 17 | CASSLAPLSLAKNIQYF | TGTGCCAGCAGCTTAGCTCCATTGAGTTTAGCCAAAAACATTCAGTACTTC
TRBJ1-1 | NA | NA | TRBV7-9 | 15 | CASSPRTAMNTEAFF | TGTGCCAGCAGCCCCCGGACAGCCATGAACACTGAAGCTTTCTTT
TRBJ2-4 | TRBD2 | few | TRBV6-5 | 16 | CASKGLAGISKNIQYF | TGTGCCAGCAAGGGACTAGCGGGGATATCCAAAAACATTCAGTACTTC
TRBJ2-6 | NA | NA | TRBV5-1 | 18 | CASSWEGLLSSGANVLTF | TGCGCCAGCAGCTGGGAAGGACTCCTGTCCTCTGGGGCCAACGTCCTGACTTTC
TRBJ2-3 | NA | many | TRBV12-3/TRBV12-4 | 14 | CASSLGQNTDTQYF | TGTGCCAGCAGCCTGGGTCAGAATACGGATACGCAGTACTTT
TRBJ1-1 | NA | many | TRBV12-3/TRBV12-4 | 11 | CASSLELEAFF | TGTGCCAGCAGTTTAGAATTGGAAGCTTTCTTT
TRBJ1-2 | NA | NA | TRBV20-1 | 12 | CSARDGRGGYTF | TGCAGTGCTAGGGACGGGCGAGGTGGCTACACCTTC
TRBJ1-2 | NA | few | TRBV12-3/TRBV12-4 | 16 | CASSPSEWVAKYGYTF | TGTGCCAGCAGTCCTTCGGAATGGGTCGCCAAATATGGCTACACCTTC
TRBJ1-5 | TRBD1 | once | TRBV20-1 | 15 | CSATQGAGGNQPQHF | TGCAGTGCAACGCAGGGGGCCGGGGGCAATCAGCCCCAGCATTTT
TRBJ2-7 | NA | many | TRBV12-3/TRBV12-4 | 14 | CASSLEGGTHEQYF | TGTGCCAGCAGTTTAGAAGGGGGAACCCACGAGCAGTACTTC
TRBJ1-4 | TRBD1 | NA | TRBV7-9 | 17 | CASSPQPGQGGNEKLFF | TGTGCCAGCAGCCCGCAACCCGGACAGGGCGGAAATGAAAAACTGTTTTTT
TRBJ2-3 | NA | many | TRBV7-2 | 15 | CASSLVVASTDTQYF | TGTGCCAGCAGCTTAGTAGTGGCTAGCACAGATACGCAGTATTTT
TRBJ2-3 | TRBD2 | NA | TRBV10-3 | 15 | CAIRNSGGGTDTQYF | TGTGCCATCAGGAATAGCGGGGGTGGCACAGATACGCAGTATTTT
TRBJ2-3 | NA | many | TRBV12-3/TRBV12-4 | 14 | CASSFDGTTDTQYF | TGTGCCAGCAGTTTTGATGGCACAACAGATACGCAGTATTTT
TRBJ1-4 | NA | NA | TRBV5-1 | 16 | CASSFGTVSSGEKLFF | TGCGCCAGCAGCTTTGGGACGGTATCATCGGGTGAAAAACTGTTTTTT
TRBJ2-7 | NA | NA | TRBV7-9 | 17 | CASSLDLLRDGAGEQYF | TGTGCCAGCAGCTTAGACCTTTTACGGGACGGTGCTGGGGAGCAGTACTTC
TRBJ1-1 | NA | NA | TRBV18 | 14 | CASSLQGMNTEAFF | TGTGCCAGCTCACTGCAGGGGATGAACACTGAAGCTTTCTTT
TRBJ2-3 | NA | NA | TRBV30 | 16 | CAWRAFGYLGTDTQYF | TGTGCCTGGAGAGCCTTTGGTTACTTGGGCACAGATACGCAGTATTTT
TRBJ2-5 | TRBD2 | few | TRBV2 | 15 | CASSMTSGSGETQYF | TGTGCCAGCAGCATGACTAGCGGGAGTGGGGAGACCCAGTACTTC
TRBJ1-1 | TRBD1 | NA | TRBV6-5 | 15 | CASSHRTGLNTEAFF | TGTGCCAGCAGTCACCGGACAGGGCTGAACACTGAAGCTTTCTTT
TRBJ2-2 | TRBD2 | few | TRBV4-1 | 15 | CASSVAGGDTGELFF | TGCGCCAGCAGCGTCGCGGGGGGGGACACCGGGGAGCTGTTTTTT
TRBJ2-2 | NA | few | TRBV27 | 15 | CASNPGALGGRELFF | TGTGCCAGCAATCCTGGGGCCCTCGGGGGAAGGGAGCTGTTTTTT